Following are 6 T cell receptor beta chains from one sample sequenced in a study of T cells in Graves' hyperthyroidism and ophthalmopathy. The investigators amplified TCR beta CDR3 regions from RNA transcripts. First-round RT-PCR with HTBI primers amplified the TCR CDR3 region. TCRdb ran MiXCR on the multiplex PCR reads and lists one entry per CDR3 protein. The sample includes about 590,000 distinct CDR3 sequences, 15% to 18% seen only once; the top ten take around 7.3%. Specimen: blood. The receptors come from a woman in her twenties or thirties with Graves' hyperthyroidism.

This clonotype was counted many times. The chain links TRBV24-1 to TRBJ2-3; the D is unclear. The CDR3 runs 10 residues. Germline CDR1 is KGHDR and CDR2 is SFDVKD. V shed 9 bases and J shed 6 bases, with 6 bases lying between them. The CDR3 nucleotides read TGTGCCACCGGGCAGGATACGCAGTATTTT. It is translated as CATGQDTQYF.

A few counts support this clonotype. CDR3 DNA sequence: TGTGCCAGCAGTTGGCCCCGAGAGGAGTCCCAAGAGACCCAGTACTTC. As protein: CASSWPREESQETQYF. This chain uses TRBV7-9 with TRBJ2-5; the D is unclear. The CDR3 length is 16 residues. CDR1 and CDR2 from the germline V gene are SEHNR and FQNEAQ (reference sequence). The V and J ends lost 6 bases and 1 base respectively, with 18 bases between them.

At least ten counts were recorded for this clonotype. The chain links TRBV7-2 to TRBJ1-6, with 7 bases identical to TRBD1. V lost 0 bases to trimming and J lost 7 bases; unmatched junction nucleotides: 6. This CDR3 spans 16 amino acids. CDR1 SGHTA and CDR2 FQGNSA come from the germline V gene. Here the CDR3 reads CASSLASGQSNSPLHF. The CDR3 DNA sequence: TGTGCCAGCAGCTTAGCTTCGGGACAGTCCAATTCACCCCTCCACTTT.

The J gene is TRBJ2-5, the V gene TRBV19; 14 nucleotides align to TRBD2. Germline loops: CDR1 LNHDA, CDR2 SQIVND (reference sequence). CDR3 length: 19 residues. V lost 3 bases, J lost 5 bases, and 14 bases stayed unmatched. This chain's CDR3 is CASSIGPRLAGGPGETQYF. The CDR3 coding sequence is TGTGCCAGTAGTATTGGCCCCCGACTAGCGGGAGGGCCGGGTGAGACCCAGTACTTC.

The rearrangement joins TRBV12-5 to TRBJ2-1; 15 bases agree with TRBD2. V lost 0 bases to trimming and J lost 9 bases; unmatched junction nucleotides: 9. Looked up from germline, CDR1 is LGHNT and CDR2 is FRNRAP. This CDR3 is built from 18 residues. DNA for the CDR3: TGTGCTAGTGGTTTGGTACTTGGACTAGCGGGAGGGCCTCTTGAGCAGTTCTTC. This codes for CASGLVLGLAGGPLEQFF.

In this sample, this clonotype turned up many times. The chain combines TRBV10-3 with TRBJ2-7; D might be TRBD2 (6 bases). CDR1 and CDR2 from the germline V gene are ENHRY and SYGVKD. The ends were cut back, 4 bases at V and 1 base at J, with 11 bases in the middle. The CDR3 contains 14 residues. This CDR3 is CAISGSGASYEQYF. DNA for the CDR3: TGTGCCATCAGTGGGTCGGGAGCGTCCTACGAGCAGTACTTC.